Below are 10 T cell receptor beta chains sequenced from a single sample in a study of T cells in women clearing cervical HPV infection. Assay: immunoSEQ multiplex PCR; the TCRdb copy retains only in-frame clones and omits some. This repertoire includes 35,000 to 45,000 clones. Sequencing was done on a sample of blood buffy coat. The source of these receptors is a woman aged 18 to 69 with a cervical HPV16 infection that either progressed to CIN3+ or cleared (not recorded which).

Comments on this clone: The read halts 3 residues ahead of the CDR3 end, with the missing end drawn from the germline J gene. This chain joins TRBV7-7 and TRBJ2-1, with D tentatively TRBD2 (5 bases). Germline CDR1 and CDR2: SSHAT and FNYEAQ (reference sequence). The CDR3 totals 15 residues. The V end lost 5 bases, the J end lost 0 bases, and 11 bases lay between the germline ends. Partial CDR3 DNA: TGTGCCAGCAGCCCAGGACTGGTCTCCTACAATGAG. Translation: CASSPGLVSYNE. The CDR3 in its entirety is CASSPGLVSYNEQFF. Looking up the rest from reference TRBV7-7 and TRBJ2-1 gives the full variable domain: GAGVSQSPRYKVTKRGQDVTLRCDPISSHATLYWYQQALGQGPEFLTYFNYEAQPDKSGLPSDRFSAERPEGSISTLTIQRTEQRDSAMYRCASSPGLVSYNEQFFGPGTRLTVL.

Of note for this clone: The read halts 3 residues ahead of the CDR3 end, with the missing end drawn from the germline J gene. The chain joins TRBV2 to TRBJ1-4; possible D gene TRBD1, 5 bases. Germline CDR1 reads SNHLY; CDR2 reads FYNNEI. V was cut by 6 bases and J by 4 bases, with 15 bases left in between. This CDR3 has 15 amino acids. The sequenced CDR3 bases are TGTGCCAGCAGCCCCGGACACGGCTTTAATGAAAAA. Its translation: CASSPGHGFNEK. The full CDR3 reads CASSPGHGFNEKLFF.

On this clone itself: The read terminates 3 residues before the CDR3 end, so the remaining end is supplied by the germline J gene. The chain links TRBV14 to TRBJ1-1; tentatively, D is TRBD1 (6 bases). This CDR3 is built from 13 residues. V lost 6 bases to trimming and J lost 0 bases, with 8 bases between them. Germline values: CDR1 SGHDN, CDR2 FVKESK. The CDR3 loop reads CASSRQVNTEAFF. The sequenced part of the CDR3 DNA is TGTGCCAGCAGTAGACAGGTGAACACTGAA.

As concerns this clone: The CDR3 end falls 3 residues outside the read, so it is completed with the germline J gene. V is TRBV20-1 and J is TRBJ1-1, with a weak D call TRBD1 (5 bases). Germline V gene data show CDR1 as DFQATT and CDR2 as SNEGSKA (reference sequence). The CDR3 has 14 amino acids. Trimming shortened V by 1 base and J by 0 bases, and 9 bases separated the two germline ends. This CDR3 reads CSARVGGMNTEAFF. The part of the CDR3 DNA that was read is TGCAGTGCTAGAGTGGGGGGGATGAACACTGAA.

A word on this clone: The sequence runs out 3 residues before the end of the CDR3; the remainder is reconstructed from the germline J gene. V is TRBV18 and J is TRBJ2-7; a possible D gene is TRBD1 (5 bases). In germline, CDR1 is KGHSH, CDR2 LQKENI. The CDR3 spans 16 residues. With 2 bases removed from V and 2 bases from J, the gap between germline ends came to 16 bases. CDR3 bases read: TGTGCCAGCTCACCAGGGGCGTCCCATGCCGCCTACGAG. It codes for CASSPGASHAAYE. The whole CDR3 region reads CASSPGASHAAYEQYF. Looking up the rest from reference TRBV18 and TRBJ2-7 gives the full variable domain: NAGVMQNPRHLVRRRGQEARLRCSPMKGHSHVYWYRQLPEEGLKFMVYLQKENIIDESGMPKERFSAEFPKEGPSILRIQQVVRGDSAAYFCASSPGASHAAYEQYFGPGTRLTVT.

A note on this clone: Read data end 3 residues before the CDR3 end; the end is taken from the germline J gene. This chain uses TRBV19 with TRBJ2-3, with D possibly matching TRBD1 (5 bases). The CDR3 extends over 14 amino acids. The germline V gene encodes CDR1 LNHDA and CDR2 SQIVND (reference sequence). V was clipped by 3 bases and J by 0 bases, with 7 bases between them. Here the CDR3 reads CASSIRQSTDTQYF. The sequenced CDR3 bases are TGTGCCAGTAGTATCCGACAGAGCACAGATACG. Supplemented by reference TRBV19 and TRBJ2-3, the full variable domain reads DGGITQSPKYLFRKEGQNVTLSCEQNLNHDAMYWYRQDPGQGLRLIYYSQIVNDFQKGDIAEGYSVSREKKESFPLTVTSAQKNPTAFYLCASSIRQSTDTQYFGPGTRLTVL.

A note on this clone: The read ends 3 residues before the CDR3 terminus; that terminus is restored from the germline J gene. The chain carries TRBV18 and TRBJ1-2, with D hard to call. The CDR3 runs to 13 residues. The germline CDR1 and CDR2 sequences are KGHSH and LQKENI. The CDR3 DNA, read in part, is TGTGCCAGCTCCGCCGGGGTGGGAGATACC. Residues: CASSAGVGDT. The CDR3 in its entirety is CASSAGVGDTYTF.

Remarks on this clone: The CDR3 is cut off 3 residues early in the read; its end comes from the germline J gene. This rearrangement joins TRBV18 to TRBJ2-1, with 7 bases aligning to TRBD2. This CDR3 is 14 amino acids long. In germline, CDR1 is KGHSH, CDR2 LQKENI. The ends lost 6 bases at V and 4 bases at J; junction bases unmatched: 6. The part of the CDR3 DNA that was read is TGTGCCAGCTCCGGGGGGTTACAGTACAATGAG. Protein product: CASSGGLQYNE. The full CDR3 is CASSGGLQYNEQFF.

As to this clone: The observed sequence ends 3 residues before the CDR3 terminus, with the missing tail filled in from the germline J gene. The V call is TRBV19, the J call TRBJ2-3; tentatively, D is TRBD1 (5 bases). Germline CDR1 LNHDA, CDR2 SQIVND (reference sequence). The CDR3 loop spans 13 amino acids. The CDR3 loop is CASRQGREETQYF. Partial CDR3 DNA: TGTGCCAGTAGGCAGGGTAGAGAAGAGACG. The whole variable domain, filled in from reference TRBV19 and TRBJ2-3, reads DGGITQSPKYLFRKEGQNVTLSCEQNLNHDAMYWYRQDPGQGLRLIYYSQIVNDFQKGDIAEGYSVSREKKESFPLTVTSAQKNPTAFYLCASRQGREETQYFGPGTRLTVL.

On this clone: The DNA ends 3 residues before the CDR3 does, and the rest of the CDR3 is filled in from the germline J gene. J is TRBJ1-5 and V is TRBV2; the D gene is possibly TRBD1 (5 bases). The V end was cut by 9 bases, the J end by 5 bases, with 11 bases between. Per germline, CDR1 SNHLY and CDR2 FYNNEI. The CDR3 runs 12 residues. The CDR3 bases that were read are TGTGCCAGTACAGGTGGGGATCAGCCC. It specifies CASTGGDQP. The CDR3 in its entirety is CASTGGDQPQHF.